One T cell receptor beta chain is described in this entry. Deletions cut 6 bases from V and 1 base from J, with 16 bases between. The length of the CDR3 is 16 residues. CDR1 is LNHDA and CDR2 is SQIVND in the germline V gene (reference sequence). As handled by the study authors: Cell counts per sample came from amplifying reference gene primers. Profiling relied on immunoSEQ multiplex PCR, and the TCRdb table lists in-frame clones only, not all of them. The D gene and trimming were derived from the DNA, and the V and J assignments and clone size from that table. The top ten clones hold around 1.7% of a sample with roughly 200,000 clones, around nine tenths of them seen once. These data are taken from a study of blood T cell repertoires in COVID-19. On the study more broadly: Acute and convalescent COVID-19 samples came from the United States, Italy and Spain. From T cells, B-cell-depleted T cells, or PBMCs came the material, which was cDNA or gDNA.

This chain connects TRBV19 to TRBJ1-5; no clear D gene. This clonotype was sampled from a man younger than 35 with active or convalescent COVID-19. Specimen: peripheral blood. CDR3 protein: CASRVAQASSNQPQHF. CDR3 in DNA: TGTGCCAGTAGGGTGGCCCAGGCTTCGAGCAATCAGCCCCAGCATTTT.